Sequencing of this T cell receptor (beta chain) was carried out in a study of beta chain features in type 1 diabetes. The overall study: The study examined about 110,000,000 sorted cells across all samples.

The CDR3 runs 13 residues. Germline V CDR1 and CDR2: KGHSH, LQKENI. Trimming took 4 bases from V and 9 from J; bases not matched to a gene: 5. Isolated RNA was reverse transcribed in full, so expressed TCRB transcripts were sequenced. Clones were read by immunoSEQ multiplex PCR, and TCRdb kept only the in-frame ones, dropping some. This sample has 600,000 or so clones, with roughly 13% found just once. Broader study findings: The study found that naive, central memory and Treg TCRB repertoires appeared more similar in patients than in healthy donors. TCRB CDR3s were moderately but significantly shorter in Type 1 diabetes patients in all four CD4+ subsets.

This clone was counted only a few times. What it binds is not known. The sequence derives from a man aged 18 to 35 with type 1 diabetes. V and J are TRBV18 and TRBJ2-1; the match to TRBD1 covers 8 bases. Sequencing used naive CD4+ T cells from blood. CDR3: CASSRAGGGEQFF. CDR3 DNA: TGTGCCAGCTCACGCGCAGGGGGCGGTGAGCAGTTCTTC.